This section outlines one T cell receptor beta chain sequence together with its context. Per the germline V gene, CDR1 is KGHSH and CDR2 is LQKENI. The CDR3 has 17 amino acids. Trimming cost V 4 bases and J 0 bases; bases outside gene matches: 10. This sample was taken from a study of blood T cell repertoires in COVID-19. Per the original methods: Cell counts per sample came from amplifying reference gene primers. The data were produced by immunoSEQ multiplex PCR, yet TCRdb's version contains in-frame clones alone and is incomplete. V and J calls and clone size come straight from that table; D and trimming were deduced from the DNA. The sample has under 50,000 clones, approximately 90% seen once.

The sequence came from a man aged 65 to 85 with active COVID-19. V is TRBV18 and J is TRBJ2-7; 9 bases match TRBD2. The sequencing sample was made of peripheral blood. The CDR3, as DNA: TGTGCCAGCTCACGTCTAGCGGGAAAAAGTAGCTCCTACGAGCAGTACTTC. It translates to CASSRLAGKSSSYEQYF.